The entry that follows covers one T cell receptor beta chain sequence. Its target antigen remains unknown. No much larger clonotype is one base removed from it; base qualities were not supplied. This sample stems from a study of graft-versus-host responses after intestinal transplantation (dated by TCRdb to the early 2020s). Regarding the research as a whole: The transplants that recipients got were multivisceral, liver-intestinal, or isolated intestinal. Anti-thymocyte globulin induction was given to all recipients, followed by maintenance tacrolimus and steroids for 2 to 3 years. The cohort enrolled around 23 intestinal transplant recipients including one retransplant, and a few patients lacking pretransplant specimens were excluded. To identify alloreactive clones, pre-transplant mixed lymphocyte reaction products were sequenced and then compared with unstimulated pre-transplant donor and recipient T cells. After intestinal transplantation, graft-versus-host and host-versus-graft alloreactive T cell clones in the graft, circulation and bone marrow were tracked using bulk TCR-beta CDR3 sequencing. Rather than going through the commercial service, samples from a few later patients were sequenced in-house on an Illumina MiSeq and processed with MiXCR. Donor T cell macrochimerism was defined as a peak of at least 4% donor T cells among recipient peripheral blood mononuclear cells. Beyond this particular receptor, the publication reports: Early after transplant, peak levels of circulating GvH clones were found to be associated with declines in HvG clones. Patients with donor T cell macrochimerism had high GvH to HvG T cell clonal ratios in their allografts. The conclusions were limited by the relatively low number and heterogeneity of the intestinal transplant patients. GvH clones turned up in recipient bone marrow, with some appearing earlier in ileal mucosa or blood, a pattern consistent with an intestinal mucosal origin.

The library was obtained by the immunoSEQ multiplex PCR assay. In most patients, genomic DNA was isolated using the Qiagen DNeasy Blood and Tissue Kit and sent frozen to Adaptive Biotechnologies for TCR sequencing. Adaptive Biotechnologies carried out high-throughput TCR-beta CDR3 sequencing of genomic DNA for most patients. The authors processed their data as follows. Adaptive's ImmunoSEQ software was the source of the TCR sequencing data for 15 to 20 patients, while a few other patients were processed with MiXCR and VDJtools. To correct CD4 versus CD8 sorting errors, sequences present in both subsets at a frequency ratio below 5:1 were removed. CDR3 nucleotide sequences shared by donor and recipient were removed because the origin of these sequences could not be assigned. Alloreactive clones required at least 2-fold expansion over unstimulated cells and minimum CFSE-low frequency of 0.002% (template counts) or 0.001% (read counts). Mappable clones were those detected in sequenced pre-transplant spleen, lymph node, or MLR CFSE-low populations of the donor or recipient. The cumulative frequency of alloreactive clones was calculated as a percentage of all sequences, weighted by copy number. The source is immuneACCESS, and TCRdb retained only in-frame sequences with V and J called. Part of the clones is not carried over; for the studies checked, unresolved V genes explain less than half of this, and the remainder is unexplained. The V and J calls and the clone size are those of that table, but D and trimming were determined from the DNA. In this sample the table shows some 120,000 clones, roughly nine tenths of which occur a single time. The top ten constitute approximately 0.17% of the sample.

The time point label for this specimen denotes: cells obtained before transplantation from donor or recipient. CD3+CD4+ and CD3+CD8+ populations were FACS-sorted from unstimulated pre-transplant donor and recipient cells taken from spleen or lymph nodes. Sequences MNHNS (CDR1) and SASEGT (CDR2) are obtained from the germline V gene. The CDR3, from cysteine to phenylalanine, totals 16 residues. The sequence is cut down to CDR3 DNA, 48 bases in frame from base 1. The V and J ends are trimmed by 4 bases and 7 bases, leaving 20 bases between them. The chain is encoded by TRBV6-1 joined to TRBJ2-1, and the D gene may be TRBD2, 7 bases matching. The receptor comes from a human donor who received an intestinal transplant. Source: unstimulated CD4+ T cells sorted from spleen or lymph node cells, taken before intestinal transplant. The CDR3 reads CASSVLRGGGINEQFF. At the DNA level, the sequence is TGTGCCAGCAGTGTGTTAAGGGGGGGCGGCATTAATGAGCAGTTCTTC.